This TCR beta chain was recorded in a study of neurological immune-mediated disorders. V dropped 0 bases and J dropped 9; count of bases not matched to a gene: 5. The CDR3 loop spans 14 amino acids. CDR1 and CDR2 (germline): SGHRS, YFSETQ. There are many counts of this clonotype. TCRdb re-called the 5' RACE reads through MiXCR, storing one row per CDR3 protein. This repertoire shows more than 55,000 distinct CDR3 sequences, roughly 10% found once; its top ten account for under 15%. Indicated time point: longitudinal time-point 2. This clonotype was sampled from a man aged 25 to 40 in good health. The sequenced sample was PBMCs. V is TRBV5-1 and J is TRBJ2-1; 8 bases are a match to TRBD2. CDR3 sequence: CASSLVREGLEQFF. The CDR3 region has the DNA TGCGCCAGCAGCTTGGTACGGGAGGGCCTTGAGCAGTTCTTC.